This T cell receptor (beta chain) was identified in a study of a mutant IDH1 vaccine in newly diagnosed glioma. Whole-study context: The patients received vaccinations eight times, in weeks 1, 3, 5, 7, 11, 15, 19 and 23. Treated patients were roughly 62% male, around 38% female, mean age 40.4 years.

On this clone: Its antigen is not identified.

Documented time point: week 23, last vaccination. It was 300 ug of mutant IDH1 20-mer peptide that made up each vaccine dose, given with topical imiquimod. Libraries were prepared by immunoSEQ multiplex PCR; TCRdb keeps only in-frame clonotypes and omits some of them. This sample has tens of thousands of clones, with over 70% found just once. Trimming left V 3 bases short and J 3 bases short, with 11 bases between. Germline CDR1 and CDR2: SQVTM and ANQGSEA. This CDR3 region has 13 residues. The chain joins TRBV29-1 to TRBJ1-1; D perhaps matches TRBD1 (5 bases). The receptor was isolated from a man aged 18 to 30 with glioma. The specimen comprised PBMCs, sampled from a glioma patient whose treatment included an IDH1 peptide vaccine. CDR3 bases: TGCAGCGTTGAGGGGGGACTGTACACTGAAGCTTTCTTT. Its protein is CSVEGGLYTEAFF.